This paragraph reports one T cell receptor (beta chain). These data come from a study of control samples from healthy donors and cancer patients. The CDR3 length is 14 residues. With 2 bases removed from V and 7 bases from J, the gap between germline ends came to 9 bases. The germline V gene encodes CDR1 LGHDT and CDR2 YNNKEL (reference sequence). The protocol was immunoSEQ multiplex PCR, while the TCRdb copy is restricted to in-frame clones and leaves out a portion. The table shows tens of thousands of clones, with around nine tenths occurring only once. Sequenced: blood. The chain couples TRBV3-1 (or the pseudogene TRBV3-2) to TRBJ1-6; no reliable D call. This TCR was recovered from a woman between 50 and 59 years old in good health. CDR3 sequence reads: CASSQISSNSPLHF. CDR3 DNA sequence: TGTGCCAGCAGCCAAATTAGTTCGAATTCACCCCTCCACTTT.